Sequencing of this TCR beta chain was carried out in a study of blood T cell repertoires in COVID-19. J lost 7 bases, V lost 5 bases, and 5 bases had no gene match. Looked up from germline, CDR1 is MNHEY and CDR2 is SMNVEV (reference sequence). The CDR3 length is 15 residues. The data were produced by immunoSEQ multiplex PCR, yet TCRdb's version contains in-frame clones alone and is incomplete. The sample contains fewer than 350,000 clones, around 87% of which appear only once. The gene calls are TRBV27 and TRBJ1-6, with TRBD1 matching over 10 bases. Sequences were obtained from PBMCs or T cells enriched from blood (not recorded which). The source is a woman between 18 and 30 years old with acute COVID-19. Here the CDR3 reads CASSDGTGANSPLHF. CDR3 sequence (DNA): TGTGCCAGCAGTGACGGGACAGGGGCCAATTCACCCCTCCACTTT.